This T cell receptor (beta chain) was sequenced in a study of T cell responses to AZD1222 COVID-19 vaccine. Study outcomes and limitations: Females outnumbered males among donors, who were mostly white British; clonal diversity was possibly underestimated. Regions 160-218 and 743-854 dominated among vaccine-associated CD4 TCRs spanning spike. Reportedly, close to half of spike-specific TCRs are directed against unmutated variant regions. In all cases, repertoires were sampled only after the peak T cell response.

The CDR3 has 16 amino acids. J gave up 13 bases and V 0 bases, and 13 bases lay outside the gene matches. Germline V CDR1 and CDR2: SGHTA, FQGNSA. Data came from immunoSEQ multiplex PCR; TCRdb stores just in-frame clones and leaves some out. The sample shows about 120,000 clones, approximately 86% of them seen only once. As for this clone: The antigen is not known.

The receptor was derived from an adult who received the AZD1222 COVID-19 vaccine. This chain joins TRBV7-2 and TRBJ2-7; 12 bases line up with TRBD2. This specimen consisted of peripheral blood, obtained 28 days after the second AZD1222 dose. The CDR3 region is CASSLAGGLAGRGEYF. CDR3 nucleotide sequence: TGTGCCAGCAGCTTAGCGGGGGGACTAGCGGGCCGGGGAGAATACTTC.